This entry concerns a single TCR beta chain. The target antigen is unknown. The sample originates from a study of high-grade serous ovarian cancer treatment subgroups. The wider study: Samples averaged 14,192 reads and around 7,600 unique TCR beta rearrangements. Broader study findings: Repertoire analysis covered CDR3 alone, not CDR1 or CDR2. Same-patient tumor repertoires overlapped at about 0.11 to 0.85; different patients barely overlapped.

Germline lookup yields CDR1 SGHDN and CDR2 FVKESK. The CDR3 runs to 18 residues. V was trimmed by 4 bases and J by 0 bases, leaving 19 bases between them. The tumor samples were collected prior to definitive surgery or chemotherapy. Clones were read by immunoSEQ multiplex PCR, and TCRdb kept only the in-frame ones, dropping some. The sample contains approximately 5,000 clones, more than 75% of which appear only once. The TCR was taken from a human donor with high-grade serous ovarian cancer. What was sequenced was tumor tissue. This sequence joins TRBV14 and TRBJ2-1, with D tentatively TRBD1 (5 bases). CDR3 loop: CASSRSRVQVHSYNEQFF. The CDR3 DNA follows: TGTGCCAGCAGCCGAAGCAGAGTACAGGTTCACTCCTACAATGAGCAGTTCTTC.